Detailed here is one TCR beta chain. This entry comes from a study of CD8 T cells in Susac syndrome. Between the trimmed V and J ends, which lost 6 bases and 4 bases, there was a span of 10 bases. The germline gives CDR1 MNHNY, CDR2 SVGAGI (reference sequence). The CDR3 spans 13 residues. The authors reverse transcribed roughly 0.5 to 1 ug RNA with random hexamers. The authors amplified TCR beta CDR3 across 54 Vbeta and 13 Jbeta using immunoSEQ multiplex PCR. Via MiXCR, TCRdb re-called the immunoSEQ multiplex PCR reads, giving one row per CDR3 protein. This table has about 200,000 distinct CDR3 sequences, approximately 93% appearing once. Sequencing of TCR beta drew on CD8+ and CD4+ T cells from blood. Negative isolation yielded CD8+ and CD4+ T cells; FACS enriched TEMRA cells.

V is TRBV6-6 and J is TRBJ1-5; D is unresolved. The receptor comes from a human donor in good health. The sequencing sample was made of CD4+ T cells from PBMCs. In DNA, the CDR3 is TGTGCCAGCAGAAAGATTGTAAATCAGCCCCAGCATTTT. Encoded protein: CASRKIVNQPQHF.